These 15 T cell receptor beta chains came from one sample sequenced in a study of blood T cell repertoires in COVID-19. Produced via immunoSEQ multiplex PCR; TCRdb's table is partial and in-frame only. The sample holds around 370,000 clones, around 90% seen once. The sample comprised peripheral blood. All receptors come from a woman aged 18-29 years who had recovered from COVID-19.

The V gene is TRBV10-1, the J gene TRBJ2-1, with D perhaps matching TRBD2 (7 bases). In germline, CDR1 is WNHNN, CDR2 SYGVQD (reference sequence). V was shortened by 9 bases and J by 9 bases, with 21 bases between the two germline ends. CDR3 length: 14 amino acids. CDR3: CARSFAGEGGEQFF. CDR3 in DNA: TGCGCCAGGAGTTTTGCGGGAGAAGGGGGTGAGCAGTTCTTC.

The V call is TRBV3-1 (or the pseudogene TRBV3-2), the J call TRBJ1-1; D is possibly TRBD1 (5 bases). Germline assignment: CDR1 LGHDT and CDR2 YNNKEL (reference sequence). The CDR3 runs to 14 residues. Trimming cost V 1 base and J 1 base, with 7 bases left between them. The CDR3 DNA follows: TGTGCCAGCAGCCAAGGGGGCACGAACACTGAAGCTTTCTTT. Its protein is CASSQGGTNTEAFF.

The chain carries TRBV19 and TRBJ2-3; 8 bases map to TRBD2. This CDR3 is built from 17 residues. Germline CDR1 LNHDA, CDR2 SQIVND (reference sequence). The junction had 14 bases not matched to a gene; V was cut back by 6 bases and J by 3 bases. CDR3 loop: CASRPRGGASGTDTQYF. CDR3 sequence (DNA): TGTGCCAGTAGACCCCGCGGAGGGGCTAGCGGGACAGATACGCAGTATTTT. Variable domain in full (rest from reference TRBV19 and TRBJ2-3): DGGITQSPKYLFRKEGQNVTLSCEQNLNHDAMYWYRQDPGQGLRLIYYSQIVNDFQKGDIAEGYSVSREKKESFPLTVTSAQKNPTAFYLCASRPRGGASGTDTQYFGPGTRLTVL.

The CDR3 region has the DNA TGTGCCAGCAGAAGGACTAGCGGCACAGATACGCAGTATTTT. This codes for CASRRTSGTDTQYF. The V and J genes are TRBV25-1 and TRBJ2-3; 9 bases are shared with TRBD2. The CDR3 extends over 14 amino acids. With 6 bases clipped from V and 1 base from J, the junction kept 2 bases outside the gene matches. Germline loops: CDR1 MGHDK, CDR2 SYGVNS.

The V and J genes are TRBV5-1 and TRBJ1-6; 8 positions agree with TRBD1. This CDR3 comprises 16 residues. V lost 1 base and J lost 13; bases outside the gene matches: 13. From germline, CDR1 is SGHRS and CDR2 YFSETQ. The CDR3 nucleotides read TGCGCCAGCAGCTTGATTAGGTCGACAGGGGAGTATCCCCTCCACTTT. Residues: CASSLIRSTGEYPLHF.

The V gene is TRBV30, the J gene TRBJ2-7; D gene unclear. The CDR3 runs to 14 residues. Germline lookup yields CDR1 GTSNPN and CDR2 SVGIG (reference sequence). Trimming took off 0 bases at V and 6 bases at J, with 15 bases between the two ends. DNA of the CDR3: TGTGCCTGGAGTGTTCGGGTGGGTTCGGGCGAGCAGTACGTC. Translation gives CAWSVRVGSGEQYV.

The chain recombines TRBV4-3 with TRBJ1-4; a weak D match, TRBD1 (6 bases). Trimming stripped 0 bases from V and 4 bases from J, with 9 bases between. The CDR3 covers 15 residues. Looked up from germline, CDR1 is LGHNA and CDR2 is YSLEER. In DNA, the CDR3 is TGCGCCAGCAGCCAAGAAGGGGGGGGTAATGAAAAACTGTTTTTT. Translation: CASSQEGGGNEKLFF.

The J gene is TRBJ2-2, the V gene TRBV19, with a tentative D call TRBD1 (6 bases). Germline V gene sequence: CDR1 LNHDA, CDR2 SQIVND (reference sequence). The CDR3 has 13 amino acids. Deletions cut 3 bases from V and 8 bases from J, with 10 bases between. The DNA for the CDR3 is TGTGCCAGTAGTATCCAGGGGCAAGGGGAGCTGTTTTTT. Translating it yields CASSIQGQGELFF.

This clone was counted between two and nine times. This rearrangement joins TRBV6-5 to TRBJ1-2; D might be TRBD1 (6 bases). This CDR3 spans 14 amino acids. CDR1 is MNHEY, CDR2 SVGAGI, per germline. V lost 2 bases to trimming and J lost 2 bases, with 9 bases between them. The CDR3 nucleotides read TGTGCCAGCAGTTACATAGGGACAAACTATGGCTACACCTTC. Its protein is CASSYIGTNYGYTF.

This chain uses TRBV6-5 with TRBJ1-1; D ambiguous. The CDR3 has 15 residues. From germline, CDR1 is MNHEY and CDR2 SVGAGI. V shed 5 bases and J shed 6 bases, with 19 bases lying between them. The CDR3 region is CASSPSEGLGPEAFF. The DNA of the CDR3 is TGTGCCAGCAGTCCCTCAGAGGGCCTGGGCCCTGAAGCTTTCTTT.

The gene calls are TRBV20-1 and TRBJ2-3, with 13 nucleotides matching TRBD2. The CDR3 consists of 15 residues. J was trimmed by 4 bases and V by 5 bases; bases with no gene match: 6. Germline CDR1 DFQATT, CDR2 SNEGSKA (reference sequence). The chain's CDR3 is CSARGLAGVPDTQYF. The CDR3 nucleotides read TGCAGTGCTCGTGGACTAGCGGGAGTGCCAGATACGCAGTATTTT.

This clone has only one observation. CDR3 coding DNA: TGTGCCAGCAGTTACTCGATACGGGGGGACCGAGGTGGCTACACCTTC. This gives the protein CASSYSIRGDRGGYTF. The chain employs TRBV6-5 and TRBJ1-2; perhaps TRBD1 as D (5 bases). Per germline, CDR1 MNHEY and CDR2 SVGAGI. CDR3 size: 16 residues. The V gene lost 0 bases and the J gene lost 7 bases, with 18 bases spanning the gap.

The V call is TRBV15, the J call TRBJ2-1, with a tentative D call TRBD2 (6 bases). The V and J ends lost 5 bases and 9 bases respectively, with 20 bases between them. CDR1 and CDR2 (germline): LNHNV, YYDKDF (reference sequence). This CDR3 contains 15 residues. The CDR3 region has the DNA TGTGCCACCAGCCCCCTAGTGGGAGGTTCGAGTGAGCAGTTCTTC. As protein: CATSPLVGGSSEQFF.

The chain uses TRBV7-8 and TRBJ1-1; D gene ambiguous. Germline CDR1 and CDR2: SGHVS and FQNEAQ. V gave up 0 bases and J gave up 6 bases, with 11 bases separating them. CDR3 length: 14 residues. CDR3 nucleotides: TGTGCCAGCAGCTTAGCCAGGATATCCGCTGAAGCTTTCTTT. Its translation: CASSLARISAEAFF.

This chain links TRBV4-1 with TRBJ2-1; 9 positions match TRBD1. CDR1 is MGHRA and CDR2 is YSYEKL in the germline V gene. The CDR3 spans 17 residues. V shed 5 bases, J shed 7 bases, and the junction held 15 bases outside the gene matches. In DNA, the CDR3 is TGCGCCAGCAGCAGCCGGGACAGGGTGTCTGGGCGGAATGAGCAGTTCTTC. It yields the protein CASSSRDRVSGRNEQFF.